This entry concerns a single TCR beta chain. These data originate in a study of identical twins. Germline V gene sequence: CDR1 GTSNPN, CDR2 SVGIG (reference sequence). The CDR3 is 14 residues long. The germline V and J ends were trimmed by 4 bases and 5 bases, with 15 bases remaining between them. Using its own MiXCR run on the 5' RACE reads, TCRdb lists one record per CDR3 protein. The table lists about 100,000 distinct CDR3 sequences, just under 6% of them singletons. Sequenced: memory T cells sorted from blood. This TCR was recovered from a woman aged 50 to 60 in good health. The J gene is TRBJ2-4, the V gene TRBV30; tentative D call: TRBD2 (5 bases). The CDR3 reads CAWTWGDPQNIQYF. The CDR3 DNA reads TGTGCCTGGACTTGGGGAGACCCACAAAACATTCAGTACTTC.